This T cell receptor (beta chain) is drawn from a study of cytomegalovirus exposure and HLA in healthy donors. Notes on this clone: Antigen specificity is unknown.

The repertoire was sequenced with immunoSEQ multiplex PCR; TCRdb's copy has only in-frame clones and lacks some. Among 280,000 or so clones, roughly 90% were seen once, and the ten largest hold about 0.85%. Regarding the study as a whole: Most TCR sequences were uncommon, yet certain public TCRs appeared in many donors.

The CDR3 covers 17 residues. The V end lost 2 bases, the J end lost 0 bases, and 16 bases lay between the germline ends. CDR1 and CDR2 from the germline V gene are MGHRA and YSYEKL. The validation cohort, a group of roughly 120 subjects, included the donors and was separate from the approximately 660-subject first cohort. The sequenced sample was PBMCs. This receptor was identified in a woman in her late teens or twenties in good health and CMV-seronegative. The chain is built from TRBV4-1 and TRBJ1-2; D unclear. The CDR3 DNA reads as TGCGCCAGCAGCCAAACAGAACACGCCCGGTCTAACTATGGCTACACCTTC. Translated: CASSQTEHARSNYGYTF.